Described below is a single T cell receptor (beta chain) sequence and its context. Its recognized antigen is unknown. No base qualities exist here, and no much larger clone lies one base off it. To prepare the library, RT-PCR was applied. Sequencing instrument: Illumina HiSeq 2500. TCRdb reprocessing: public reads trimmed at Q25 with fastp, clones called with MiXCR, in-frame beta chains kept. Identical CDR3 protein sequences are pooled into one entry, listed with their most common genes and DNA. Here the sample has about 540,000 distinct CDR3 sequences; approximately 20% occur a single time. The leading ten clones occupy 2.8% of the sample. The data are from a study of response to subunit inactivated influenza vaccine (dated by TCRdb to between 2017 and 2018). In the study overall: To follow how T cells responded to a trivalent subunit inactivated influenza vaccine, the researchers relied on deep quantitative profiling of the T cell receptor repertoire.

Overall results and qualifications from the work: According to the authors, only a limited number of new T cells may be recruited by each seasonal influenza vaccination.

The CDR3 measures 15 amino acids from cysteine to phenylalanine. CDR3 DNA is the only sequence kept; it has 45 bases, read in frame from the first base. Trimming removed 4 bases from V and 3 bases from J; the gene matches leave 6 bases unexplained. CDR1 SGHKS and CDR2 YYEKEE were looked up in the germline V gene (reference sequence). The same sample was also studied in work on T cells expressing NK-cell markers. Reported in the second study: The TCR beta cDNA libraries were made using 5'RACE template switching, a step that added both a universal primer site and unique molecular identifiers. Eight or nine donors provided sorted CD3+CD56+NKG2C+, CD3+CD56+NKG2C- and CD3+CD56-NKG2C+ T-cell subsets, whose TCR beta-chain repertoires were profiled. Among the eight sequenced donors, seven were HCMV-seropositive and one was HCMV-seronegative. To restrict sorting to alphabetaTCR-expressing T cells, an anti-gammadeltaTCR antibody was added in several experiments. For roughly six donors, the dominant CD3+CD56+NKG2C+ clonotypes were among the top 10 CD8+ clonotypes and accounted for about 1.0-7.5% of CD8+ T cells. Those dominant clonotypes were again the most abundant among CD3+CD56-NKG2C+ cells in several donors, at about 28.3-65%. Whether the expanded NKG2C-expressing T cell clones were specific for HCMV antigens remained unclear. All eight donors whose samples were sequenced were randomly selected healthy volunteers, three of them men and five women. To determine HCMV serostatus, a commercial ELISA kit was used to detect HCMV-specific IgG in serum. Peripheral blood mononuclear cells were isolated from blood by Ficoll density gradient centrifugation. CD4+ and CD8+ T cells were isolated from PBMC by magnetic immunoseparation with Miltenyi isolation kits. Synthesis of cDNA was primed from the TCR beta constant segment and was followed by two consecutive PCR amplification steps. Sequencing of the libraries produced 2 x 150 bp reads on Illumina HiSeq 2000/2500, MiSeq or NextSeq. MIGEC was used to demultiplex reads and group the reads by UMI, and MiTCR was used to assemble and quantify clonotypes. To exclude erroneous sequences, any TCR cDNA sequence not supported by at least two reads was discarded. The tcR package was used for downstream repertoire analysis, and clonotypes were matched across fractions by CDR3 nucleotide sequence plus V segment. Antigen specificity was annotated against VDJdb with VDJmatch, allowing one amino acid substitution in CDR3.

This TCR was recovered from a man over 45 who received an inactivated influenza vaccine. Donor details come from another sample of the same person, matched by shared clones. Sequencing was performed on CD4+ T cells sorted from PBMCs, taken less than 13 days after vaccination. The sequence links TRBV5-5 to TRBJ2-1; TRBD1 lines up with 8 middle nucleotides. In nucleotide form, the sequence is TGTGCCAGCAGCCTGACAGGGGATTACTACAATGAGCAGTTCTTC. This encodes CASSLTGDYYNEQFF.